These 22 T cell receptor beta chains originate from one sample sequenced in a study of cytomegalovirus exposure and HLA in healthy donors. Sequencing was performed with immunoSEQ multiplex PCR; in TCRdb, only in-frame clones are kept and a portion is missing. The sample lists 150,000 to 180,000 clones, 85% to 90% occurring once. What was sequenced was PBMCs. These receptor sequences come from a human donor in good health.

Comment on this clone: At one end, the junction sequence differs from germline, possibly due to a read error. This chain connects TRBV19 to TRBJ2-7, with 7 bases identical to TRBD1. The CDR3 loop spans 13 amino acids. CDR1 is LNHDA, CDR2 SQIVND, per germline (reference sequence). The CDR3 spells CASSTGQTKMRFF. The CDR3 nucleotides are TGTGCCAGTAGCACGGGACAGACGAAAATGCGCTTCTTC.

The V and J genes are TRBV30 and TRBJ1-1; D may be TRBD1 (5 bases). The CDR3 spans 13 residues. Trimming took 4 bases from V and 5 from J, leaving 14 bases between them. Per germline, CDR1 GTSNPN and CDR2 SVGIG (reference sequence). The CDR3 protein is CAWNAREGTEAFF. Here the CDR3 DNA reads TGTGCCTGGAACGCCAGGGAGGGAACTGAAGCTTTCTTT.

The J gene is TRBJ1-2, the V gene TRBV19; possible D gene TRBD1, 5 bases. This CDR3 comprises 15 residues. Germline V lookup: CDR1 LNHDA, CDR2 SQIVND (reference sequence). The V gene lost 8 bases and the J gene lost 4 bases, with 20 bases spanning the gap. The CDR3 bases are TGTGCCAGTGGGACGGGACTCCCCGGGACCTATGGCTACACCTTC. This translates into CASGTGLPGTYGYTF. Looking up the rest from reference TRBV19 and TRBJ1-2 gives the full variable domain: DGGITQSPKYLFRKEGQNVTLSCEQNLNHDAMYWYRQDPGQGLRLIYYSQIVNDFQKGDIAEGYSVSREKKESFPLTVTSAQKNPTAFYLCASGTGLPGTYGYTFGSGTRLTVV.

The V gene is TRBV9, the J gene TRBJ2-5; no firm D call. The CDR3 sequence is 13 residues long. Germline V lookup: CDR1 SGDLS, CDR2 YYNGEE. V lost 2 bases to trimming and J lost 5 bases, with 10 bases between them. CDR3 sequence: CASSVGSSETQYF. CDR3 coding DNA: TGTGCCAGCAGCGTCGGGTCCTCGGAGACCCAGTACTTC.

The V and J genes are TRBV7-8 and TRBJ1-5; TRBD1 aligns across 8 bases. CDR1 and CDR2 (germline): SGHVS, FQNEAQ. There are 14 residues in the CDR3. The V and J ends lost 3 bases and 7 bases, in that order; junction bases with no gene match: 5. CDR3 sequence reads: CASSLTRGRQPQHF. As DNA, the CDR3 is TGTGCCAGCAGCTTGACCAGGGGGCGACAGCCCCAGCATTTT.

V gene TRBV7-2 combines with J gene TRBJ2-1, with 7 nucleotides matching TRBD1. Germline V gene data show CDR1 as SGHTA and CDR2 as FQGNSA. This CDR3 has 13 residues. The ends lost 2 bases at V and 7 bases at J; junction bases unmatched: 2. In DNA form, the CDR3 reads TGTGCCAGCAGCTTATCCAGGGGGAATGAGCAGTTCTTC. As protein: CASSLSRGNEQFF.

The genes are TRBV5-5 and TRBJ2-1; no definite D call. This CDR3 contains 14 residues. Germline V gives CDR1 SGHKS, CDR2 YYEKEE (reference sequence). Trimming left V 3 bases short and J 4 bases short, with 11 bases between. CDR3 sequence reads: CASSSIFSYNEQFF. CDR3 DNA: TGTGCCAGCAGCTCCATCTTTAGTTACAATGAGCAGTTCTTC.

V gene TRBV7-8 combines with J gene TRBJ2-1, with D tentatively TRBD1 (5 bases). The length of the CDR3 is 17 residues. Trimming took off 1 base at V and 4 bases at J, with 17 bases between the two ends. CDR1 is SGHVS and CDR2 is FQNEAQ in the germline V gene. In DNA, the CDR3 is TGTGCCAGCAGCTTAGGAGGCAGAAGGGGCCCTTACAATGAGCAGTTCTTC. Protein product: CASSLGGRRGPYNEQFF.

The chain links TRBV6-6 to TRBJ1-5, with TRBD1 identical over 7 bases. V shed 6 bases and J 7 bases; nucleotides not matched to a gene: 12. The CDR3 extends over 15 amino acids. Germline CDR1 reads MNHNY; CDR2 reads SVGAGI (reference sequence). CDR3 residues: CASRTTGAVGQPQHF. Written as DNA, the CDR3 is TGTGCCAGCAGGACTACAGGGGCCGTAGGGCAGCCCCAGCATTTT.

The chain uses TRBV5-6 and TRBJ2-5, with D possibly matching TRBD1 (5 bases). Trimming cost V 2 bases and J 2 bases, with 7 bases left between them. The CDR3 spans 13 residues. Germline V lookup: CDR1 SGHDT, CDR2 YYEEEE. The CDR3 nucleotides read TGTGCCAGCAGCTTCAGGGCACAAGAGACCCAGTACTTC. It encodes CASSFRAQETQYF. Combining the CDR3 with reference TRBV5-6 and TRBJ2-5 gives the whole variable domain DAGVTQSPTHLIKTRGQQVTLRCSPKSGHDTVSWYQQALGQGPQFIFQYYEEEERQRGNFPDRFSGHQFPNYSSELNVNALLLGDSALYLCASSFRAQETQYFGPGTRLLVL.

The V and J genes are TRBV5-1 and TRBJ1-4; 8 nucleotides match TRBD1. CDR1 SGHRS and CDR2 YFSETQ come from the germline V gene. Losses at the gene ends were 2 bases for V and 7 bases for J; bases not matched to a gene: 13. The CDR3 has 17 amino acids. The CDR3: CASSFNGHGTGGEKLFF. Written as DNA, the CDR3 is TGCGCCAGCAGCTTTAACGGCCACGGGACAGGAGGTGAAAAACTGTTTTTT.

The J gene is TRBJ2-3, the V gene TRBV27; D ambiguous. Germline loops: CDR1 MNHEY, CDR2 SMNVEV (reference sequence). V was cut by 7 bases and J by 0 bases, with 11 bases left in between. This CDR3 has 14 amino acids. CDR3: CASKTLSSTDTQYF. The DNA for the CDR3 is TGTGCCAGCAAGACTCTCAGTAGCACAGATACGCAGTATTTT.

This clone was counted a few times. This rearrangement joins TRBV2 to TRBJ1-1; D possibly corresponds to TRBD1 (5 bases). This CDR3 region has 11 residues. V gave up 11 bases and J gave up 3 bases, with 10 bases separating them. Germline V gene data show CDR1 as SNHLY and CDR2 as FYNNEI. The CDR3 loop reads CALGVYTEAFF. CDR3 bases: TGTGCCTTAGGGGTGTACACTGAAGCTTTCTTT.

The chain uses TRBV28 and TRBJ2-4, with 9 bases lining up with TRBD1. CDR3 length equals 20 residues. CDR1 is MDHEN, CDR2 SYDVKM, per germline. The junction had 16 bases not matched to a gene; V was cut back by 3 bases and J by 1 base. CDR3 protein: CASSFLRDRVEYGAKNIQYF. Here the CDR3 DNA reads TGTGCCAGCAGTTTTCTCCGGGACAGGGTGGAGTATGGCGCCAAAAACATTCAGTACTTC.

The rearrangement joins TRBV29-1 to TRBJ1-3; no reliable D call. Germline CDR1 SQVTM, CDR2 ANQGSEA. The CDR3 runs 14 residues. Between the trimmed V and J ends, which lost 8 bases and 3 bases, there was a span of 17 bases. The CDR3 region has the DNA TGCAGCTTCCATACCGGGGTGGATGGAAACACCATATATTTT. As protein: CSFHTGVDGNTIYF.

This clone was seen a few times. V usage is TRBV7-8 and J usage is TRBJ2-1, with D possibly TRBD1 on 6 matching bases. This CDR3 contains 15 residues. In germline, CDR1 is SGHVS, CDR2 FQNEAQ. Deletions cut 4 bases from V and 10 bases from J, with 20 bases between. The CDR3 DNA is TGTGCCAGCAGCTCCCAACAGGGATATCGGGTGGAGCAGTTCTTC. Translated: CASSSQQGYRVEQFF. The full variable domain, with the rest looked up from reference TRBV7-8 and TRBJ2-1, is GAGVSQSPRYKVAKRGQDVALRCDPISGHVSLFWYQQALGQGPEFLTYFQNEAQLDKSGLPSDRFFAERPEGSVSTLKIQRTQQEDSAVYLCASSSQQGYRVEQFFGPGTRLTVL.

This chain's CDR3 is CASSHRLAGGEGTQYF. The CDR3 DNA follows: TGCGCCAGCAGCCATAGACTAGCGGGGGGCGAAGGTACGCAGTATTTT. V is TRBV4-3 and J is TRBJ2-3; 13 nucleotides agree with TRBD2. Unmatched junction bases numbered 8, after V lost 3 bases and J lost 8 bases. The germline CDR1 and CDR2 sequences are LGHNA and YSLEER. The CDR3 is 16 residues long.

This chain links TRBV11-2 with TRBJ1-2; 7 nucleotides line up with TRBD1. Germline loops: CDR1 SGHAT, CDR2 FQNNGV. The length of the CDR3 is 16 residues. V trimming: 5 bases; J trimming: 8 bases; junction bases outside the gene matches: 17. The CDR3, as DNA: TGTGCCAGCAGCCCGGGAAGGACAGGATGGGCTAAAGGCTACACCTTC. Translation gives CASSPGRTGWAKGYTF.

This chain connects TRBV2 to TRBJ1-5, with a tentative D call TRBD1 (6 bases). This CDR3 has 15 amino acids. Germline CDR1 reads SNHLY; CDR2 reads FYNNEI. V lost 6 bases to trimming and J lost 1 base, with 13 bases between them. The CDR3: CASRQGGQSNQPQHF. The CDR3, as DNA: TGTGCCAGCAGACAGGGAGGGCAGAGCAATCAGCCCCAGCATTTT.

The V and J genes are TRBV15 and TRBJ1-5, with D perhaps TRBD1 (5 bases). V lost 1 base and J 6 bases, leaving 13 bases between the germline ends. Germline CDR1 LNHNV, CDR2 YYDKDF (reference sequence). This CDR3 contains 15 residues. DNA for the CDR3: TGTGCCACCAGCAGAGCGGGCAGGGAAGGTCAGCCCCAGCATTTT. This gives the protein CATSRAGREGQPQHF.

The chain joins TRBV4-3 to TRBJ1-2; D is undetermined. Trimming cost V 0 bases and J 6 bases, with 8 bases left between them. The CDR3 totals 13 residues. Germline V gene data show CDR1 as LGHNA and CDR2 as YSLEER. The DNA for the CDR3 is TGCGCCAGCAGCCAAGATTATGACAATGGCTACACCTTC. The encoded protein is CASSQDYDNGYTF.

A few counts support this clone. CDR3 region: CASSEGTPYGYTF. The CDR3 region has the DNA TGTGCCAGCAGCGAAGGGACACCCTATGGCTACACCTTC. The gene calls are TRBV5-4 and TRBJ1-2, with D tentatively TRBD1 (6 bases). The V end was cut by 4 bases, the J end by 4 bases, with 11 bases between. CDR3 length equals 13 residues. CDR1 is SGHNT and CDR2 is YYREEE in the germline V gene (reference sequence).